The entry below gives a single TCR beta chain sequence along with its context. The antigen remains undetermined. Mixed chimerism was transient after nonmyeloablative marrow transplants from related graft donors. CD4+CD25+CD127- Tregs, CD4+CD25- non-Tregs, CD4 and CD8 cells were sorted. These data are taken from a study of Tregs in tolerant kidney transplant recipients. The study, taken as a whole, reports: Antigen-driven expansion was suggested because donor-specific Tregs expanded more than all Tregs in tolerant patients. This study did not directly address biological reproducibility.

TCRdb keeps only in-frame clones here, not all; method: immunoSEQ multiplex PCR. The table records 45,000 to 55,000 clones, roughly nine tenths of them present only once. In germline, CDR1 is MNHEY, CDR2 SMNVEV (reference sequence). The ends were cut back, 1 base at V and 1 base at J, with 7 bases in the middle. The CDR3 is 14 amino acids. This TCR came from a human patient who received a combined kidney and bone marrow transplant. Some of the T cells may derive from the graft donor. This chain connects TRBV27 to TRBJ1-2; D gene unclear. Source: CD8+ T cells from blood (PBMCs), taken 24 months after the transplant. CDR3 region: CASSLFPVNYGYTF. In nucleotides, the CDR3 is TGTGCCAGCAGTTTATTTCCGGTTAACTATGGCTACACCTTC.